This section outlines one T cell receptor beta chain sequence together with its context. As yet, its antigen is unknown. The junction departs from the called germline gene at one end, perhaps through a read error. CDR1 is SSHAT and CDR2 is FNYEAQ in the germline V gene (reference sequence). This CDR3 is built from 13 residues. These data are taken from a study of CD8+ T cells in alopecia areata. Overall study results and limits: Higher clonality and more expanded CD8+ clones appeared in lesional than normal scalp. Sequences from scalp samples also cover resident alphabeta T cells of normal skin. Patients shared TCRs less clearly than mice did, possibly for HLA-related reasons.

Researchers took lesional scalp punch biopsies and peripheral blood from people who were alopecia areata patients. Once RNA had been extracted, it was reverse transcribed into cDNA to act as the sequencing template. The table came from immunoSEQ multiplex PCR; TCRdb's copy has only in-frame clones and leaves some out. The sample shows 140,000 to 150,000 clones, around 87% of them seen only once. The chain has TRBV7-7 and TRBJ1-1; no clear D. The source was CD8+ T cells sorted from blood, collected at week 0. The clonotype comes from a human donor with alopecia areata. The CDR3 region is CASSLRGNTEAFF. The CDR3 coding sequence is TGTGCTAGCAGCTTGAGAGGGAACACTGAAGCTTTCTTT.